This TCR beta chain was found in a study of vaccination and CD4 T cells after COVID-19. As regards this clonotype: Its antigen is unknown.

Study-wide results and caveats: Median reactive clonotypes, those recognizing SARS-CoV-2, rose from 21 to 38, not significantly.

Time point reported: late sampling 161 to 241 days after vaccination in a few convalescent patients. Treatment given: roughly 10-day PBMC culture with coronavirus spike peptide pools or control peptides (ViraFEST assay). With peptide pools, ViraFEST first expanded antigen-specific T cells and afterwards sequenced their TCRs. Oncomine TCR Beta short-read sequencing was applied to DNA from cultured CD4+ T cells. TCRdb reprocessed the PCR reads with MiXCR, giving one entry per CDR3 protein. The profile covers 15,000 or so distinct CDR3 sequences, with about 51% appearing a single time and under 15% taken by the ten largest. This TCR was sampled from a human donor who had recovered from COVID-19. Source: CD4+ T cells from blood, cultured in vitro, taken about 7 months after SARS-CoV-2 vaccination.

CDR3 sequence reads: CASSFLRGGHEQYF. CDR3 coding DNA: TGTGCCAGCAGCTTTTTAAGGGGCGGCCACGAGCAGTACTTC. The genes are TRBV21-1 and TRBJ2-7; the D call of TRBD1 is as the table states it, not checked on the DNA. TRBV21-1 is a pseudogene segment. The length of the CDR3 is 14 residues.